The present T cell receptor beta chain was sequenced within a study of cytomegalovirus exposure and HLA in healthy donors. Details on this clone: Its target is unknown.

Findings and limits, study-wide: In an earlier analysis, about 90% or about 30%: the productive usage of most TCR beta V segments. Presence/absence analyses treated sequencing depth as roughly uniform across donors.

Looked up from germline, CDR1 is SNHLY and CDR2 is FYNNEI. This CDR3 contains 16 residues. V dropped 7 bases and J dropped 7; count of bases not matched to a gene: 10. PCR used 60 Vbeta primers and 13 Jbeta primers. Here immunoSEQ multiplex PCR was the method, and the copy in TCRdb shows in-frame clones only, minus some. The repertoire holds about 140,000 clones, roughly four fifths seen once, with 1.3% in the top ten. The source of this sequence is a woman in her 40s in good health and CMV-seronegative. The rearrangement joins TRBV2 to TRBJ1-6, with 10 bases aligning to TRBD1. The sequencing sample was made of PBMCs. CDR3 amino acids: CASTWGDRGSNSPLHF. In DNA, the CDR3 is TGTGCCAGCACCTGGGGGGACAGGGGTAGCAATTCACCCCTCCACTTT.